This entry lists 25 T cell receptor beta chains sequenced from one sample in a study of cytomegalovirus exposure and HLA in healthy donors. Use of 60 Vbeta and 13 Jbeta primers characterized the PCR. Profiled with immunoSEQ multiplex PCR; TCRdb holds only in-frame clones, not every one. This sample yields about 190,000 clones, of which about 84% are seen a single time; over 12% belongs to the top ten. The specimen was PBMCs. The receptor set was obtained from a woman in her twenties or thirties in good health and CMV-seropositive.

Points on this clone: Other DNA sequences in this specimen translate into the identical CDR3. CDR3 nucleotide sequence: TGTGCCAGCAGTTGGGGACAGGGTTCTTATGGCTACACCTTC. It codes for CASSWGQGSYGYTF. The genes are TRBV28 and TRBJ1-2; TRBD1 agrees at 9 bases. The V gene's germline CDR1 is MDHEN and CDR2 SYDVKM. J was trimmed by 5 bases and V by 4 bases; bases with no gene match: 5. This CDR3 region has 14 residues.

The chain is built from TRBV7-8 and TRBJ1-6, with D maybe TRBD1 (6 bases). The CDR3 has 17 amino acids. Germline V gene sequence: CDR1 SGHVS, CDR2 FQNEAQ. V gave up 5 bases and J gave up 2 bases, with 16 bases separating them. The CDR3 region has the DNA TGTGCCAGCAGCAGCTATCAGGGGATCACCTATAATTCACCCCTCCACTTT. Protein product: CASSSYQGITYNSPLHF.

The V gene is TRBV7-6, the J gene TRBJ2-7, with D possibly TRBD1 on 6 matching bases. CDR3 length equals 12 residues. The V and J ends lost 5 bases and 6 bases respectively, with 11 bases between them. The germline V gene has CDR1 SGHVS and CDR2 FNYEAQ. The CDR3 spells CASSPLGGEQYF. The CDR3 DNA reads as TGTGCCAGCAGCCCGTTAGGGGGCGAGCAGTACTTC.

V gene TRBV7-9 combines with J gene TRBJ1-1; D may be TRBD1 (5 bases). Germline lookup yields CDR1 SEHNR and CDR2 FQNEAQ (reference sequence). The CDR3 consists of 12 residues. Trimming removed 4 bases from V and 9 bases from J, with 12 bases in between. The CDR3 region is CASSSQGRKAFF. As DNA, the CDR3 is TGTGCCAGCAGCTCGCAGGGTAGGAAAGCTTTCTTT.

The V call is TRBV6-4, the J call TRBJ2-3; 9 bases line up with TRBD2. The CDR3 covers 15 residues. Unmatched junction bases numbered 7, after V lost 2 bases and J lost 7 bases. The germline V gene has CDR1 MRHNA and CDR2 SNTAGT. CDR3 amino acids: CASSDEAGGGNTQYF. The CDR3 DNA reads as TGTGCCAGCAGTGACGAAGCGGGGGGCGGGAATACGCAGTATTTT.

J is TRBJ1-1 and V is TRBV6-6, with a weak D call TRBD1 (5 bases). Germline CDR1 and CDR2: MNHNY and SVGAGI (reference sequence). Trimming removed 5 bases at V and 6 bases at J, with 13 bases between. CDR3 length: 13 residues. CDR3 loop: CASSHGHPPEAFF. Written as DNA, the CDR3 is TGTGCCAGCAGTCACGGACATCCTCCTGAAGCTTTCTTT.

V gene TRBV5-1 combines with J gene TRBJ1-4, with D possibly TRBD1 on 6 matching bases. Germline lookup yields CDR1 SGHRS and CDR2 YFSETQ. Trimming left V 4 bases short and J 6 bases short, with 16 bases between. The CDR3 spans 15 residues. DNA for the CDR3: TGCGCCAGCAGCCTTGGAGCAGGGGCGGATGAAAAACTGTTTTTT. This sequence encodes CASSLGAGADEKLFF. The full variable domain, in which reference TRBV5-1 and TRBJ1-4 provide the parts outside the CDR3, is KAGVTQTPRYLIKTRGQQVTLSCSPISGHRSVSWYQQTPGQGLQFLFEYFSETQRNKGNFPGRFSGRQFSNSRSEMNVSTLELGDSALYLCASSLGAGADEKLFFGSGTQLSVL.

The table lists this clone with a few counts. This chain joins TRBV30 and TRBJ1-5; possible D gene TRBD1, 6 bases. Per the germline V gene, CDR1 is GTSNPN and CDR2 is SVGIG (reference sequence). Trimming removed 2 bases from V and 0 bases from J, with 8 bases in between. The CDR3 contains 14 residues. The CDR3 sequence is CAWSRDTSNQPQHF. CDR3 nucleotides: TGTGCCTGGAGTCGGGACACTAGCAATCAGCCCCAGCATTTT.

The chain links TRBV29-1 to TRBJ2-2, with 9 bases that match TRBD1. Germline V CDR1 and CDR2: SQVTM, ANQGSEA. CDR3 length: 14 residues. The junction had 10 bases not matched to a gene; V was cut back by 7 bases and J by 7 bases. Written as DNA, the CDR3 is TGCAGCGCTAGTCCCGGGACAGGGTTCGGGGAGCTGTTTTTT. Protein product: CSASPGTGFGELFF.

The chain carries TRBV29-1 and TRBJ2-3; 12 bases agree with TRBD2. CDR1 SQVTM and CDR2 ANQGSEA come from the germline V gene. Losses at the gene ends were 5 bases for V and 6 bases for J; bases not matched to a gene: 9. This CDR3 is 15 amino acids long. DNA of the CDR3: TGCAGCGTTAAACAAACCGGGACTAGCGGGGATACGCAGTATTTT. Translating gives CSVKQTGTSGDTQYF.

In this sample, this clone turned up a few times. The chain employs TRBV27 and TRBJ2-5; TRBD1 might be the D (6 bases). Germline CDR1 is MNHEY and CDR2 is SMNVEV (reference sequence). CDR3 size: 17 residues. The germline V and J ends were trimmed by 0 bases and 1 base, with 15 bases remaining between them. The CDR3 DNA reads TGTGCCAGCAGTTTATCGACGCAGGGGCCTTTCCAAGAGACCCAGTACTTC. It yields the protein CASSLSTQGPFQETQYF.

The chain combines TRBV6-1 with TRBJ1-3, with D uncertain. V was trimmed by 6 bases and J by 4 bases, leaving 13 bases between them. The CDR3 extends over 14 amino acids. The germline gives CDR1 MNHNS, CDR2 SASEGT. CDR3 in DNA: TGTGCCAGCAGGCAACAAGGAGGAGGAAACACCATATATTTT. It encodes CASRQQGGGNTIYF.

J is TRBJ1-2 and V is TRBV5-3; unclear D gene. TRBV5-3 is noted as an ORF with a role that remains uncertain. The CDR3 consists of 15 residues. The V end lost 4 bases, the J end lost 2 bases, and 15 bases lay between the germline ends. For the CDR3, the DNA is TGTGCCAGAAGCCCCCCGAGAGCGCTCAACTATGGCTACACCTTC. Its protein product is CARSPPRALNYGYTF.

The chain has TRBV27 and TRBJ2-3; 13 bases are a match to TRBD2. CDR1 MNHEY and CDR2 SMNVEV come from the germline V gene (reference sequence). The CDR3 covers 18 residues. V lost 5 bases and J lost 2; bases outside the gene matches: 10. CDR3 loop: CASSTKGTSGAHTDTQYF. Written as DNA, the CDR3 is TGTGCCAGCAGTACCAAGGGGACTAGCGGGGCTCACACAGATACGCAGTATTTT.

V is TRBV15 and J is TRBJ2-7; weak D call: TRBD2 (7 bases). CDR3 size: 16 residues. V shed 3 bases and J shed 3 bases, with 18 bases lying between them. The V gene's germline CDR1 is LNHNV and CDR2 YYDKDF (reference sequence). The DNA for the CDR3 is TGTGCCACCAGCAGGCCTTCGGGGGGCCCAGACTACGAGCAGTACTTC. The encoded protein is CATSRPSGGPDYEQYF.

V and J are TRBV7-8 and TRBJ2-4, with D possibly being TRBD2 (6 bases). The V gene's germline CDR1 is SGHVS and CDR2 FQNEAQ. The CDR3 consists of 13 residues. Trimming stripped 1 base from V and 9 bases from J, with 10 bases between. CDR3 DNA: TGTGCCAGCAGCTTAGTGGGGGGAAGCATTCAGTACTTC. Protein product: CASSLVGGSIQYF.

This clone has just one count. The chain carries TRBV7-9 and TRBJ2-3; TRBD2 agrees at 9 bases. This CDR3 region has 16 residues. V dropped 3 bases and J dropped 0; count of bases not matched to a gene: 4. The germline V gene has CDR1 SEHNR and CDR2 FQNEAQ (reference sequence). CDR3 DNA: TGTGCCAGCAGCTTTGATAGCGGGGGTAGCACAGATACGCAGTATTTT. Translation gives CASSFDSGGSTDTQYF.

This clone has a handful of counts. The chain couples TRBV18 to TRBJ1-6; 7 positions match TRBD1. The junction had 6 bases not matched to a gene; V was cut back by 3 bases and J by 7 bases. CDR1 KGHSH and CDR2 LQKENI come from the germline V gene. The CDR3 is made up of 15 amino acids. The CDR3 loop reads CASSPPTGINSPLHF. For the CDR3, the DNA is TGTGCCAGCTCACCGCCGACAGGGATAAATTCACCCCTCCACTTT. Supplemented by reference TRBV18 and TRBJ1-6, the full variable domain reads NAGVMQNPRHLVRRRGQEARLRCSPMKGHSHVYWYRQLPEEGLKFMVYLQKENIIDESGMPKERFSAEFPKEGPSILRIQQVVRGDSAAYFCASSPPTGINSPLHFGNGTRLTVT.

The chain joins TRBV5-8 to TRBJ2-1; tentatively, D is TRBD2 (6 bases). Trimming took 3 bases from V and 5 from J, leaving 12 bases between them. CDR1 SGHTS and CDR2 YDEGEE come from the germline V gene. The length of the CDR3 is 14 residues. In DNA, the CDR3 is TGTGCCAGCAGCTCCTCTAGCGAACACAATGAGCAGTTCTTC. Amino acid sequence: CASSSSSEHNEQFF.

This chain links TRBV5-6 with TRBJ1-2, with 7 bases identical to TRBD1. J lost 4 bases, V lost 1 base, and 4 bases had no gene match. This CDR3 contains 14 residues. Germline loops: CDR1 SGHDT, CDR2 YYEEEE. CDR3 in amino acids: CASSLTGALYGYTF. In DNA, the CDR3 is TGTGCCAGCAGCTTGACAGGGGCGCTCTATGGCTACACCTTC. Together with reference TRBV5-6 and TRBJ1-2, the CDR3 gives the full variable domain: DAGVTQSPTHLIKTRGQQVTLRCSPKSGHDTVSWYQQALGQGPQFIFQYYEEEERQRGNFPDRFSGHQFPNYSSELNVNALLLGDSALYLCASSLTGALYGYTFGSGTRLTVV.

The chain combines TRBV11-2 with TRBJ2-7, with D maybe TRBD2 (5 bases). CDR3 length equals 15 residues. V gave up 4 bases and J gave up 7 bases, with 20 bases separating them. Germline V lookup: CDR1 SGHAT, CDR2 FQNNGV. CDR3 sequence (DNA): TGTGCCAGCAGCTCGTCGGGCCTCCCAACTAGAGAGCAGTACTTC. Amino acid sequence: CASSSSGLPTREQYF. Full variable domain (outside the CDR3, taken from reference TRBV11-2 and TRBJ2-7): EAGVAQSPRYKIIEKRQSVAFWCNPISGHATLYWYQQILGQGPKLLIQFQNNGVVDDSQLPKDRFSAERLKGVDSTLKIQPAKLEDSAVYLCASSSSGLPTREQYFGPGTRLTVT.

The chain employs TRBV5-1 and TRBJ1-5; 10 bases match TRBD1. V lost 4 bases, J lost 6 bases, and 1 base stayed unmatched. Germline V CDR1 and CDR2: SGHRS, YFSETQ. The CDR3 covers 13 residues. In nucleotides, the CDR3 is TGCGCCAGCAGCCGGGACAGGGGTCAGCCCCAGCATTTT. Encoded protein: CASSRDRGQPQHF.

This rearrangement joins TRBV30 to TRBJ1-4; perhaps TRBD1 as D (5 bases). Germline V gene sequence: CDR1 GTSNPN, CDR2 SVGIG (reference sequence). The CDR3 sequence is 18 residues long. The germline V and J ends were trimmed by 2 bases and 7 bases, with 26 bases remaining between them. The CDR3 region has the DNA TGTGCCTGGAGTCGCCGCAGGGCCCAATGGGAAAGGGGTGAAAAACTGTTTTTT. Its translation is CAWSRRRAQWERGEKLFF.

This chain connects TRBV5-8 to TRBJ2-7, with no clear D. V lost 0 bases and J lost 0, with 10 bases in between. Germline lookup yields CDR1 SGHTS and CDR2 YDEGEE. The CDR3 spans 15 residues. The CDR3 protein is CASSLGLISSYEQYF. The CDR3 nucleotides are TGTGCCAGCAGCTTGGGACTTATCAGCTCCTACGAGCAGTACTTC.

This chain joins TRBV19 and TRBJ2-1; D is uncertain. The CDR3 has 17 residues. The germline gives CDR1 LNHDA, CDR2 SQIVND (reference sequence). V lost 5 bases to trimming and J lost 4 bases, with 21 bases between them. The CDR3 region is CASSPRLARGPYNEQFF. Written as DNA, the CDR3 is TGTGCCAGTAGTCCTCGCCTCGCTCGCGGTCCTTACAATGAGCAGTTCTTC.